This TCR beta chain appears in the sequencing data of a study of control samples from healthy donors and cancer patients. This clone was seen a few times. Some clones are missing from TCRdb's copy, which holds only in-frame ones; the method was immunoSEQ multiplex PCR. Seen here are over 75,000 clones, roughly four fifths observed once, and the top ten hold roughly 2%. J lost 6 bases, V lost 7 bases, and 6 bases had no gene match. Germline CDR1 reads MNHEY; CDR2 reads SVGAGI. CDR3 length equals 14 residues. The sequence was collected from a man in his 60s in good health. This chain uses TRBV6-5 with TRBJ1-6; 7 positions agree with TRBD1. The sample comprised blood. CDR3 in DNA: TGTGCCAGCAACCGGGACAGCCCTAATTCACCCCTCCACTTT. Translating it yields CASNRDSPNSPLHF.